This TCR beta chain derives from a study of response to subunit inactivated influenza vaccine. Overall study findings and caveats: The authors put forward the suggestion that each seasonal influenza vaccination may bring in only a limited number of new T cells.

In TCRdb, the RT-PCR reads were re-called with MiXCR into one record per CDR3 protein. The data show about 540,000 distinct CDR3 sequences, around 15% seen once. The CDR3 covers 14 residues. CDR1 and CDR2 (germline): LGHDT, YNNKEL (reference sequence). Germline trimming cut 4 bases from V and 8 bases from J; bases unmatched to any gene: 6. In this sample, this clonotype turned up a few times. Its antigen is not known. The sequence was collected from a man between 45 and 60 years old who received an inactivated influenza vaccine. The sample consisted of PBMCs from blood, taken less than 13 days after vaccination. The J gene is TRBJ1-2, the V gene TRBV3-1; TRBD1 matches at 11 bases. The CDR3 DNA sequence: TGTGCCAGCAGCCTCCTCGGGACAGGGGGAGGCTACACCTTC. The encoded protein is CASSLLGTGGGYTF.